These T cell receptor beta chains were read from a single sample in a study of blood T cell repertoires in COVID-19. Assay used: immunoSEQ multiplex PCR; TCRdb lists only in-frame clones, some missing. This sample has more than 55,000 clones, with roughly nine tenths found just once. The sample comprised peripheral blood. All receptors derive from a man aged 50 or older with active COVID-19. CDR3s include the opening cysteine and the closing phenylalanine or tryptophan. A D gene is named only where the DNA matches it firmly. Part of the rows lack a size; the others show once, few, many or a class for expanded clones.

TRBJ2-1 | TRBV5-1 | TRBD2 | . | CASSFSGGFNEQFF | TGCGCCAGCAGCTTTAGCGGGGGGTTCAATGAGCAGTTCTTC
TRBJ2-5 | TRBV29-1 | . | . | CSQILAGETQYF | TGCAGCCAAATTTTGGCCGGGGAGACCCAGTACTTC
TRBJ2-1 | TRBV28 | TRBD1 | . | CASSARAGGRNEQFF | TGTGCCAGCAGTGCGCGCGCAGGGGGTCGTAATGAGCAGTTCTTC
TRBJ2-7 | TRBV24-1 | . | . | CATSDLMLGEQYF | TGTGCCACCAGTGATCTAATGCTCGGCGAGCAGTACTTC
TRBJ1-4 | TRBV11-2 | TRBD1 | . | CASTLPGQGREKLFF | TGTGCCAGCACCCTTCCGGGACAGGGCCGCGAAAAACTGTTTTTT
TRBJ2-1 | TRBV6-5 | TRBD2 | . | CASRPGLAGNEQFF | TGTGCCAGCAGACCGGGACTAGCGGGAAATGAGCAGTTCTTC
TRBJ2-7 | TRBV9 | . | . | CASSPRQESSYEQYF | TGTGCCAGCAGCCCCCGACAGGAGAGCTCCTACGAGCAGTACTTC
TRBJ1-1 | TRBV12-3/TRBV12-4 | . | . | CASSPGLTEAFF | TGTGCCAGCAGTCCCGGTCTCACTGAAGCTTTCTTT
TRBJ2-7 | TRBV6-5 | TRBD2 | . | CASEKGGGAYEQYF | TGTGCCAGCGAGAAAGGCGGGGGAGCCTACGAGCAGTACTTC
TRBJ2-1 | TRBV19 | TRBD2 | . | CASSPYSGGGIYNEQFF | TGTGCCAGTAGCCCTTATAGCGGGGGAGGAATCTACAATGAGCAGTTCTTC
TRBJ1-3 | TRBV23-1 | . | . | CASSQRQGVPGNTIYF | TGCGCCAGCAGTCAACGGCAGGGCGTTCCTGGAAACACCATATATTTT
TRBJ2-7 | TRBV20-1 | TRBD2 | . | CSARLAVEQYF | TGCAGTGCCAGACTAGCAGTTGAGCAGTACTTC
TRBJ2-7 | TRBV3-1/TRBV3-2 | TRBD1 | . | CASSQELKGASYEQYF | TGTGCCAGCAGCCAAGAATTGAAGGGGGCCTCCTACGAGCAGTACTTC
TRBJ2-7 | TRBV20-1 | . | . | CSGWSSTEQYF | TGCAGTGGATGGAGCTCCACCGAGCAGTACTTC
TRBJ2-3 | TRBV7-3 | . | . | CASSIRGGAGDTQYF | TGTGCCAGCAGCATTAGAGGGGGGGCCGGAGATACGCAGTATTTT
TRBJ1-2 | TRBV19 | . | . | CASSPPGGRLGYTF | TGTGCCAGTTCACCCCCTGGGGGCCGGCTAGGCTACACCTTC
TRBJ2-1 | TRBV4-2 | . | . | CASSQDIARTGQFF | TGTGCCAGCAGCCAAGATATAGCCAGAACGGGGCAGTTCTTC
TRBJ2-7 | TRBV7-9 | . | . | CASSLSGTPSYEQYF | TGTGCCAGCAGCTTGTCCGGGACACCTTCCTACGAGCAGTACTTC
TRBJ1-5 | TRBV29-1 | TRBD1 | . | CSVWDRDNQPQHF | TGCAGCGTTTGGGACAGGGACAATCAGCCCCAGCATTTT
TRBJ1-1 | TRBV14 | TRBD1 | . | CASSRQGRGTEAFF | TGTGCCAGCAGCCGACAGGGGAGGGGGACTGAAGCTTTCTTT
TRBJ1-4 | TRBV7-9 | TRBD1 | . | CASSPHGQGKNEKLFF | TGTGCCAGCAGCCCTCATGGACAGGGCAAAAATGAAAAACTGTTTTTT
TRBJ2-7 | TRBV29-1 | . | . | CSVEEVLGASRPEQYF | TGCAGCGTTGAAGAGGTTTTGGGAGCATCGAGGCCCGAGCAGTACTTC
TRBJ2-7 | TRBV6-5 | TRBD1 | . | CASSYRGQGVSEQYF | TGTGCCAGCAGTTATAGGGGACAGGGAGTCTCCGAGCAGTACTTC
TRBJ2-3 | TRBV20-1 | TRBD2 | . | CSASRLAGGSGWSDTQYF | TGCAGTGCTAGTAGACTAGCGGGGGGCAGTGGGTGGTCAGATACGCAGTATTTT
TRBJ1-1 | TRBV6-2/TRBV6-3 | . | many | CASSQRERAEAFF | TGTGCCAGCAGTCAGCGGGAGCGAGCTGAAGCTTTCTTT
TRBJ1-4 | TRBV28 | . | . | CASSVGRVRALNEKLFF | TGTGCCAGCAGTGTCGGAAGAGTCAGGGCCCTTAATGAAAAACTGTTTTTT
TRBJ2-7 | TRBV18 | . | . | CASSPRAMGGQDEQYF | TGTGCCAGCTCACCCAGGGCGATGGGGGGGCAGGACGAGCAGTACTTC